This TCR beta chain originates from a study of T cells after yellow fever vaccination. This clonotype was recorded many times. This CDR3 contains 15 residues. V shed 4 bases, J shed 4 bases, and the junction held 9 bases outside the gene matches. Germline V lookup: CDR1 DFQATT, CDR2 SNEGSKA (reference sequence). A single record per CDR3 protein comes from TCRdb applying MiXCR to the 5' RACE reads. The data contain about 140,000 distinct CDR3 sequences, 7.7% of them singletons. The clonotype comes from a young man who received the YFV17D yellow fever vaccine. The chain couples TRBV20-1 to TRBJ2-2; TRBD1 matches 7 bases. Sequences were derived from CD4+ T cells sorted from PBMCs, sampled 5 days after the yellow fever booster vaccination. The CDR3 loop is CSATYRGRPTGELFF. The CDR3 nucleotides are TGCAGTGCTACCTACAGGGGCCGGCCCACCGGGGAGCTGTTTTTT.